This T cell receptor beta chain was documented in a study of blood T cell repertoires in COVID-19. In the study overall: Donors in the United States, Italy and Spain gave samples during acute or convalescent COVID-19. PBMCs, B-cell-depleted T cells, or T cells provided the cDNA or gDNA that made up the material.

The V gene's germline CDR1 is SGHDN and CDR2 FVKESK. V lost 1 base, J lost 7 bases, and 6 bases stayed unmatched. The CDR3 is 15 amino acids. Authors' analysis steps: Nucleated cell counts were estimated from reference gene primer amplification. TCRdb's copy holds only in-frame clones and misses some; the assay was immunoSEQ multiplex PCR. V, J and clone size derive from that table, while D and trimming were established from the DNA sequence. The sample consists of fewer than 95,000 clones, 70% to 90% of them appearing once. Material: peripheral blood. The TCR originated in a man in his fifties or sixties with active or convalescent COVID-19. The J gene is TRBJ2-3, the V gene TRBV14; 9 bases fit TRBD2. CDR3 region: CASSQGASGKNTQYF. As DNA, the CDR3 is TGTGCCAGCAGCCAAGGCGCTAGCGGGAAGAATACGCAGTATTTT.